The present entry profiles one T cell receptor beta chain with its context. The same CDR3 arises from other DNA sequences in this sample as well. The CDR3 spans 15 residues. V shed 0 bases, J shed 2 bases, and the junction held 3 bases outside the gene matches. Germline CDR1 SGHRS, CDR2 YFSETQ. This sample is drawn from a study of blood T cell repertoires in COVID-19. Study in general: From the United States, Italy and Spain came samples of acute and convalescent COVID-19. From T cells, B-cell-depleted T cells, or PBMCs came the material, which was cDNA or gDNA.

The protocol was immunoSEQ multiplex PCR, while the TCRdb copy is restricted to in-frame clones and leaves out a portion. The table shows approximately 150,000 clones, with roughly 77% occurring only once. Specimen: peripheral blood. This TCR was sampled from a man between 60 and 75 years old with acute or convalescent COVID-19. The chain employs TRBV5-1 and TRBJ2-3; 7 nucleotides line up with TRBD1. The chain's CDR3 is CASSLGDRVTDTQYF. In DNA form, the CDR3 reads TGCGCCAGCAGCTTGGGTGACAGGGTCACAGATACGCAGTATTTT.